This entry features one TCR beta chain sequence. Since a much larger clone is just one base distant, this may be a read error. This specimen belongs to a study of T cells in Graves' hyperthyroidism and ophthalmopathy. In germline, CDR1 is MNHNS, CDR2 SASEGT. The V gene lost 3 bases and the J gene lost 10 bases, with 13 bases spanning the gap. There are 13 residues in the CDR3. Authors of the study amplified TCR beta CDR3 regions from RNA transcripts. The HTBI primer set served for first-round RT-PCR of the TCR CDR3. Each CDR3 protein gets one entry after TCRdb re-called the multiplex PCR reads with MiXCR. Of 400,000 to 450,000 distinct CDR3 sequences listed, about 15% are singletons.

This TCR was recovered from a man aged 18 to 29 with Graves' ophthalmopathy. The sequenced sample consisted of blood. This chain uses TRBV6-1 with TRBJ2-1; a possible D gene is TRBD2 (5 bases). The CDR3 sequence: CASSDGGHSEQFF. DNA for the CDR3: TGTGCCAGCAGTGACGGCGGGCATAGCGAGCAGTTCTTC.